One and the same sample provided the 29 T cell receptor beta chains below, sequenced in a study of T-cell reconstitution after alpha-beta-depleted transplantation in children. Unique molecular identifiers were used to barcode this TCRbeta library. TCRdb independently ran MiXCR on the PCR reads; one entry per CDR3 protein. The sample carries approximately 350,000 distinct CDR3 sequences, approximately 12% recorded once. Sequenced here: PBMCs, sampled from the stem cell graft. Source of these receptors: a human donor who donated a stem cell graft to a child with Fanconi anemia.

This clonotype was seen repeatedly, ten times or more. V gene TRBV7-2 combines with J gene TRBJ1-3; D remains unclear. V gave up 7 bases and J gave up 2 bases, with 6 bases separating them. CDR1 is SGHTA and CDR2 is FQGNSA in the germline V gene. This CDR3 is 12 amino acids long. In nucleotides, the CDR3 is TGTGCCAGCACCCCGCCTGGAAACACCATATATTTT. Its protein product is CASTPPGNTIYF. Full variable domain (missing parts from reference TRBV7-2 and TRBJ1-3): GAGVSQSPSNKVTEKGKDVELRCDPISGHTALYWYRQSLGQGLEFLIYFQGNSAPDKSGLPSDRFSAERTGGSVSTLTIQRTQQEDSAVYLCASTPPGNTIYFGEGSWLTVV.

This clonotype has only a few counts. This chain joins TRBV3-1 and TRBJ2-2, with unresolved D. The CDR3 extends over 14 amino acids. Germline V gene data show CDR1 as LGHDT and CDR2 as YNNKEL (reference sequence). Trimming cost V 4 bases and J 7 bases, with 13 bases left between them. CDR3 residues: CASSRRGQYGELFF. In DNA form, the CDR3 reads TGTGCCAGCAGCCGCCGAGGCCAGTACGGGGAGCTGTTTTTT.

This clonotype has only a few counts. The chain is built from TRBV27 and TRBJ1-2, with TRBD1 as a possible D gene (5 bases). V lost 6 bases, J lost 5 bases, and 13 bases lay in between. This CDR3 is built from 13 residues. Germline V lookup: CDR1 MNHEY, CDR2 SMNVEV (reference sequence). In DNA, the CDR3 is TGTGCCAGCAGACCTGGACATTATTATGGCTACACCTTC. Its protein product is CASRPGHYYGYTF.

This clonotype was seen at least ten times. The CDR3 region is CASSGSGNQNEQFF. CDR3 in DNA: TGTGCCAGCAGCGGGTCTGGGAATCAAAATGAGCAGTTCTTC. This chain connects TRBV9 to TRBJ2-1; no reliable D call. CDR1 is SGDLS, CDR2 YYNGEE, per germline. The V end was cut by 3 bases, the J end by 7 bases, with 14 bases between. CDR3 length equals 14 residues.

The chain combines TRBV6-1 with TRBJ2-4, with a possible D match to TRBD1 (6 bases). Trimming removed 6 bases from V and 8 bases from J, with 23 bases in between. The germline CDR1 and CDR2 sequences are MNHNS and SASEGT. The CDR3 sequence is 16 residues long. This CDR3 is CASSRKQGFLRDIQYF. As DNA, the CDR3 is TGTGCCAGCAGCCGAAAGCAGGGGTTTCTCAGGGACATTCAGTACTTC.

This clonotype was seen only a few times. The chain carries TRBV5-5 and TRBJ1-2; D is perhaps TRBD1 (6 bases). Trimming stripped 1 base from V and 6 bases from J, with 10 bases between. The length of the CDR3 is 13 residues. Germline lookup yields CDR1 SGHKS and CDR2 YYEKEE (reference sequence). The CDR3 sequence is CASSLRDIDGYTF. The CDR3 DNA sequence: TGTGCCAGCAGCTTGCGGGACATCGATGGCTACACCTTC.

This clonotype is a singleton in its sample. The V call is TRBV10-3, the J call TRBJ1-4; the D is unclear. V dropped 0 bases and J dropped 5 bases, with 10 bases sitting between them. Germline assignment: CDR1 ENHRY and CDR2 SYGVKD. The CDR3 runs 15 residues. CDR3 in DNA: TGTGCCATCAGTGAGTCCGATCGGATCAATGAAAAACTGTTTTTT. Its protein product is CAISESDRINEKLFF.

This clonotype was observed a handful of times. This rearrangement joins TRBV30 to TRBJ2-3, with TRBD2 identical over 9 bases. J was trimmed by 6 bases and V by 4 bases; bases with no gene match: 8. Germline CDR1 is GTSNPN and CDR2 is SVGIG (reference sequence). The CDR3 is 14 amino acids. This CDR3 reads CAWKGAGGLDTQYF. The DNA of the CDR3 is TGTGCCTGGAAGGGAGCGGGGGGCCTGGATACGCAGTATTTT. Combining the CDR3 with reference TRBV30 and TRBJ2-3 gives the whole variable domain SQTIHQWPATLVQPVGSPLSLECTVEGTSNPNLYWYRQAAGRGLQLLFYSVGIGQISSEVPQNLSASRPQDRQFILSSKKLLLSDSGFYLCAWKGAGGLDTQYFGPGTRLTVL.

The J gene is TRBJ1-1, the V gene TRBV5-1; no definite D call. The V end lost 4 bases, the J end lost 0 bases, and 10 bases lay between the germline ends. This CDR3 spans 14 amino acids. In germline, CDR1 is SGHRS, CDR2 YFSETQ. Written as DNA, the CDR3 is TGCGCCAGCAGCATCCCTTCTATGAACACTGAAGCTTTCTTT. Its translation: CASSIPSMNTEAFF. The full variable domain, its missing parts supplied by reference TRBV5-1 and TRBJ1-1, is KAGVTQTPRYLIKTRGQQVTLSCSPISGHRSVSWYQQTPGQGLQFLFEYFSETQRNKGNFPGRFSGRQFSNSRSEMNVSTLELGDSALYLCASSIPSMNTEAFFGQGTRLTVV.

The chain is built from TRBV29-1 and TRBJ2-3, with D uncertain. The length of the CDR3 is 11 residues. Germline CDR1 is SQVTM and CDR2 is ANQGSEA. V was clipped by 2 bases and J by 6 bases, with 6 bases between them. The CDR3 DNA is TGCAGCGTTGAAAGCGCTGATACGCAGTATTTT. Encoded protein: CSVESADTQYF.

This clonotype was seen a few times. The chain has TRBV18 and TRBJ1-2; D is possibly TRBD1 (6 bases). Germline-derived CDR1 and CDR2 are KGHSH and LQKENI. V lost 2 bases and J 3 bases, leaving 22 bases between the germline ends. CDR3 length: 18 amino acids. CDR3 region: CASSPRNDPGASDYGYTF. The DNA for the CDR3 is TGTGCCAGCTCACCAAGGAACGATCCGGGGGCTAGTGACTATGGCTACACCTTC.

This clonotype occurred a few times. Here the CDR3 reads CASSLDSTIGMFF. The CDR3 nucleotides read TGTGCCAGCAGCTTAGATTCGACAATTGGGATGTTTTTT. V and J are TRBV7-2 and TRBJ1-4; no clear D gene. Germline lookup yields CDR1 SGHTA and CDR2 FQGNSA. The CDR3 runs 13 residues. The V gene lost 1 base and the J gene lost 15 bases, with 15 bases spanning the gap.

The V and J genes are TRBV5-5 and TRBJ2-5; either TRBD1 or TRBD2 may supply D (5 bases each). The CDR3 covers 13 residues. Germline V lookup: CDR1 SGHKS, CDR2 YYEKEE (reference sequence). With 2 bases removed from V and 5 bases from J, the gap between germline ends came to 10 bases. Here the CDR3 reads CASSFTWGETQYF. The DNA for the CDR3 is TGTGCCAGCAGCTTCACATGGGGGGAGACCCAGTACTTC.

This sequence joins TRBV29-1 and TRBJ2-1; D might be TRBD2 (6 bases). The V end lost 6 bases, the J end lost 6 bases, and 18 bases lay between the germline ends. Germline-derived CDR1 and CDR2 are SQVTM and ANQGSEA. The CDR3 is 14 residues long. Written as DNA, the CDR3 is TGCAGCGTCGTCGGGAGAGCGGGCGTCAATGAGCAGTTCTTC. This encodes CSVVGRAGVNEQFF.

This clonotype was counted between two and nine times. The rearrangement uses TRBV2 and TRBJ2-2; weak D call: TRBD2 (6 bases). The CDR3 consists of 15 residues. V shed 6 bases and J shed 3 bases, with 14 bases lying between them. CDR1 is SNHLY and CDR2 is FYNNEI in the germline V gene. The CDR3 bases are TGTGCCAGCAGATCCCCGGGACTCTACACCGGGGAGCTGTTTTTT. It specifies CASRSPGLYTGELFF. Full variable domain (remainder filled in from reference TRBV2 and TRBJ2-2): EPEVTQTPSHQVTQMGQEVILRCVPISNHLYFYWYRQILGQKVEFLVSFYNNEISEKSEIFDDQFSVERPDGSNFTLKIRSTKLEDSAMYFCASRSPGLYTGELFFGEGSRLTVL.

This clonotype has more than one count but fewer than ten. The gene calls are TRBV30 and TRBJ2-7; D gene uncertain. There are 10 residues in the CDR3. Germline V gene sequence: CDR1 GTSNPN, CDR2 SVGIG (reference sequence). The germline V and J ends were trimmed by 3 bases and 3 bases, with 3 bases remaining between them. The CDR3 coding sequence is TGTGCCTGGAGATACTACGAGCAGTACTTC. Protein sequence: CAWRYYEQYF.

This clonotype came up many times. The chain recombines TRBV20-1 with TRBJ1-1, with 10 bases fitting TRBD1. The CDR3 covers 14 residues. Germline V gene data show CDR1 as DFQATT and CDR2 as SNEGSKA (reference sequence). After removal of 3 bases from V and 6 bases from J, the junction contained 7 bases not matched to a gene. CDR3 sequence: CSARDRGKGPEAFF. CDR3 nucleotide sequence: TGCAGTGCTAGGGACAGGGGGAAGGGACCTGAAGCTTTCTTT.

The chain combines TRBV5-5 with TRBJ2-1, with 7 positions matching TRBD2. The CDR3 loop spans 15 amino acids. The ends lost 4 bases at V and 7 bases at J; junction bases unmatched: 11. Germline values: CDR1 SGHKS, CDR2 YYEKEE (reference sequence). The CDR3 coding sequence is TGTGCCAGCAGCCCCGGACTAGTAGCGTCTAATGAGCAGTTCTTC. Its translation: CASSPGLVASNEQFF.

Many counts were recorded for this clonotype. This sequence joins TRBV12-3 or TRBV12-4 and TRBJ2-7; perhaps TRBD1 as D (6 bases). V gave up 4 bases and J gave up 1 base, with 8 bases separating them. This CDR3 is built from 13 residues. The CDR3 region has the DNA TGTGCCAGCAGTTCAGGGACATCCTACGAGCAGTACTTC. It encodes CASSSGTSYEQYF.

The chain links TRBV5-1 to TRBJ2-6; no firm D call. The CDR3 is 19 residues long. Germline loops: CDR1 SGHRS, CDR2 YFSETQ. V lost 0 bases and J lost 2, with 18 bases in between. CDR3 nucleotide sequence: TGCGCCAGCAGCTTGGCCCAGGACGGCGCGGTAGCTGGGGCCAACGTCCTGACTTTC. This translates into CASSLAQDGAVAGANVLTF.

At least ten counts were recorded for this clonotype. The rearrangement joins TRBV12-3 or TRBV12-4 to TRBJ1-1; a weak D match, TRBD1 (5 bases). Trimming shortened V by 5 bases and J by 3 bases, and 13 bases separated the two germline ends. CDR3 length equals 14 residues. The CDR3 loop is CASSPAGVDTEAFF. CDR3 in DNA: TGTGCCAGCAGTCCTGCGGGGGTGGACACTGAAGCTTTCTTT.

The V gene is TRBV20-1, the J gene TRBJ2-7; D is ambiguous. V lost 2 bases and J 3 bases, leaving 11 bases between the germline ends. The CDR3 loop spans 13 amino acids. Germline CDR1 and CDR2: DFQATT and SNEGSKA (reference sequence). CDR3 sequence (DNA): TGCAGTGCTAGAACCGTCTTCGGCTACGAGCAGTACGTC. This gives the protein CSARTVFGYEQYV.

This clonotype was seen ten or more times. At one of its ends the junction is not consistent with the germline gene, which may arise from a read error. This chain links TRBV6-5 with TRBJ1-1; 8 bases are a match to TRBD1. CDR1 and CDR2 from the germline V gene are MNHEY and SVGAGI. This CDR3 is built from 14 residues. This CDR3 is CASSYRGMNTEAFF. The CDR3 DNA sequence: TGCGCCAGCAGCTACAGGGGGATGAACACTGAAGCTTTCTTT.

The chain joins TRBV24-1 to TRBJ2-3, with 7 bases lining up with TRBD2. Germline CDR1 KGHDR, CDR2 SFDVKD. This CDR3 has 14 residues. V was clipped by 8 bases and J by 2 bases; unmatched bases: 6. In DNA form, the CDR3 reads TGTGCCACCACCCCGGGAGGCTTCACAGATACGCAGTATTTT. As protein: CATTPGGFTDTQYF.

This clonotype was counted many times. V and J are TRBV20-1 and TRBJ2-7; 13 bases line up with TRBD2. Germline V CDR1 and CDR2: DFQATT, SNEGSKA (reference sequence). The CDR3 has 17 residues. CDR3 sequence (DNA): TGCAGCCCCGGTTGCCCCGGGACTAGCGGGGTTCCCTACGAGCAGTACGTC. Encoded protein: CSPGCPGTSGVPYEQYV.

The sample holds many counts of this clonotype. In DNA, the CDR3 is TGCAGCGTGGGGGACAGGGGCCGACGCAATGAGCAGTTCTTC. Its protein is CSVGDRGRRNEQFF. This chain connects TRBV29-1 to TRBJ2-1; 10 nucleotides line up with TRBD1. The CDR3 runs to 14 residues. Germline values: CDR1 SQVTM, CDR2 ANQGSEA. V lost 6 bases to trimming and J lost 6 bases; unmatched junction nucleotides: 8.

This clonotype was detected a few times. The CDR3 DNA is TGTGCCAGCAGTTTTGGGGGGTCGGGTGAAGCTTTCTTT. This translates into CASSFGGSGEAFF. The J gene is TRBJ1-1, the V gene TRBV12-3 or TRBV12-4; D may be TRBD1 (5 bases). The CDR3 contains 13 residues. Trimming shortened V by 3 bases and J by 7 bases, and 12 bases separated the two germline ends.

Of note for this clonotype: This CDR3 fails to terminate in the conserved phenylalanine or tryptophan, so it likely reflects a read error. The V call is TRBV7-2, the J call TRBJ1-2, with 10 bases fitting TRBD1. The CDR3 spans 14 residues. CDR1 is SGHTA and CDR2 is FQGNSA in the germline V gene. V shed 3 bases and J 8 bases; nucleotides not matched to a gene: 6. The CDR3 bases are TGTGCCAGCAGCTTGGGACAGGGGATTGTAGGCTACACCTGC. It translates to CASSLGQGIVGYTC.

The rearrangement links TRBV20-1 to TRBJ1-5, with 7 bases identical to TRBD1. This CDR3 has 12 amino acids. Germline trimming cut 7 bases from V and 7 bases from J; bases unmatched to any gene: 7. Germline-derived CDR1 and CDR2 are DFQATT and SNEGSKA (reference sequence). For the CDR3, the DNA is TGCAGTGGAAGCCAGGGGGAACAGCCCCAGCATTTT. Its translation is CSGSQGEQPQHF.